The subject of this entry is one TCR beta chain. Assay used: immunoSEQ multiplex PCR; TCRdb lists only in-frame clones, some missing. In the table there are fewer than 65,000 clones, about 90% of which are singletons. The trim removed 0 bases at V and 5 bases at J, leaving 6 bases unmatched. The length of the CDR3 is 15 residues. Per the germline V gene, CDR1 is WNHNN and CDR2 is SYGVQD (reference sequence). This sample stems from a study of OX40 agonist ivuxolimab in advanced cancers. This TCR was sampled from an adult with an advanced solid tumor such as melanoma, head and neck, liver or kidney cancer. The sample consisted of CD4+ or CD8+ T cells sorted from blood, taken in a trial of the OX40 agonist ivuxolimab. V usage is TRBV10-1 and J usage is TRBJ1-1, with 7 bases lining up with TRBD1. The DNA of the CDR3 is TGCGCCAGCAGTGAGTCGGGCAGGGGGTCGACTGAAGCTTTCTTT. The encoded protein is CASSESGRGSTEAFF.